One and the same sample provided the 15 T cell receptor beta chains below, sequenced in a study of blood T cell repertoires in COVID-19. Sequencing was performed with immunoSEQ multiplex PCR; in TCRdb, only in-frame clones are kept and a portion is missing. In the table there are 150,000 to 190,000 clones, about 85% of which are singletons. Sequenced input: peripheral blood. These TCRs come from a woman aged 70-85 years with acute or convalescent COVID-19.

This chain joins TRBV19 and TRBJ1-1, with 7 bases fitting TRBD1. Germline V gene sequence: CDR1 LNHDA, CDR2 SQIVND (reference sequence). This CDR3 spans 16 amino acids. V shed 4 bases and J 2 bases; nucleotides not matched to a gene: 10. CDR3 DNA: TGTGCCAGTAGTAACCCACACAGGGGATATAACACTGAAGCTTTCTTT. Its translation: CASSNPHRGYNTEAFF.

The V call is TRBV7-9, the J call TRBJ1-2, with 9 bases identical to TRBD1. CDR3 size: 15 residues. J was trimmed by 8 bases and V by 2 bases; bases with no gene match: 9. Looked up from germline, CDR1 is SEHNR and CDR2 is FQNEAQ (reference sequence). CDR3 sequence (DNA): TGTGCCAGCAGCTTATACAGACAGGGGGGTGAGGGCTACACCTTC. Protein product: CASSLYRQGGEGYTF.

This chain connects TRBV19 to TRBJ1-4, with D possibly being TRBD1 (6 bases). Trimming took off 6 bases at V and 4 bases at J, with 15 bases between the two ends. CDR1 LNHDA and CDR2 SQIVND come from the germline V gene (reference sequence). This CDR3 spans 15 amino acids. The CDR3 nucleotides are TGTGCCAGTAGCATCCAGGGGAGAGGTAATGAAAAACTGTTTTTT. It encodes CASSIQGRGNEKLFF.

This chain uses TRBV5-1 with TRBJ2-6, with 7 bases that match TRBD2. Trimming cost V 4 bases and J 5 bases; bases outside gene matches: 9. The CDR3 contains 16 residues. Looked up from germline, CDR1 is SGHRS and CDR2 is YFSETQ. CDR3 protein: CASSPGGRSRANVLTF. CDR3 bases: TGCGCCAGCAGCCCCGGGGGGAGGTCTCGGGCCAACGTCCTGACTTTC.

This sequence joins TRBV4-1 and TRBJ2-3; 7 bases map to TRBD2. Trimming removed 1 base from V and 6 bases from J; junction bases left unmatched: 7. The CDR3 length is 15 residues. Germline V gene lookup returns CDR1 MGHRA and CDR2 YSYEKL. CDR3 coding DNA: TGCGCCAGCAGCCAAGCCTTGGGGCGGGGGGATACGCAGTATTTT. This translates into CASSQALGRGDTQYF.

Details on this clone: One end of the junction does not line up with germline, which may come from a read error. The chain is built from TRBV7-7 and TRBJ2-2; no firm D call. This CDR3 is 15 amino acids long. Germline loops: CDR1 SSHAT, CDR2 FNYEAQ (reference sequence). The CDR3 sequence: CASSSLSSSAGELFF. In DNA form, the CDR3 reads TGTGCTAGCAGCTCATTGTCTTCCTCAGCCGGGGAGCTGTTTTTT.

The chain has TRBV9 and TRBJ1-2, with TRBD1 identical over 7 bases. CDR3 length equals 14 residues. Germline V CDR1 and CDR2: SGDLS, YYNGEE. Germline trimming cut 4 bases from V and 4 bases from J; bases unmatched to any gene: 7. The CDR3, as DNA: TGTGCCAGCAGCCCCCCCGGGACAGTCTATGGCTACACCTTC. This translates into CASSPPGTVYGYTF.

This rearrangement joins TRBV5-8 to TRBJ2-2; 8 nucleotides line up with TRBD1. This CDR3 spans 15 amino acids. CDR1 and CDR2 (germline): SGHTS, YDEGEE. The J segment lost 7 bases and the V segment lost 2 bases, leaving 7 bases of the junction unmatched. CDR3 loop: CASSLGQGNGGELFF. CDR3 DNA sequence: TGTGCCAGCAGCTTAGGACAGGGTAATGGCGGGGAGCTGTTTTTT.

V and J are TRBV28 and TRBJ1-2; D is unclear. Trimming took 6 bases from V and 1 from J, leaving 6 bases between them. Per the germline V gene, CDR1 is MDHEN and CDR2 is SYDVKM. This CDR3 region has 12 residues. The CDR3 reads CASSPSNYGYTF. Here the CDR3 DNA reads TGTGCCAGCAGCCCGAGTAACTATGGCTACACCTTC.

V and J are TRBV24-1 and TRBJ1-3; D gene uncertain. CDR3 size: 14 residues. Germline lookup yields CDR1 KGHDR and CDR2 SFDVKD. Between the trimmed V and J ends, which lost 3 bases and 2 bases, there was a span of 7 bases. The CDR3 DNA follows: TGTGCCACCAGTGATACCGACACTGGAAACACCATATATTTT. This sequence encodes CATSDTDTGNTIYF.

The chain recombines TRBV28 with TRBJ1-2; no clear D. Germline loops: CDR1 MDHEN, CDR2 SYDVKM. Trimming removed 6 bases at V and 4 bases at J, with 6 bases between. The CDR3 extends over 11 amino acids. Here the CDR3 DNA reads TGTGCCAGCAGGTCGGGCTATGGCTACACCTTC. Translation gives CASRSGYGYTF.

The V gene is TRBV7-2, the J gene TRBJ2-3; TRBD2 matches at 8 bases. The CDR3 runs to 15 residues. V was clipped by 4 bases and J by 4 bases; unmatched bases: 7. Germline CDR1 is SGHTA and CDR2 is FQGNSA. This CDR3 reads CASSWTGGRADTQYF. In nucleotides, the CDR3 is TGTGCCAGCAGCTGGACGGGGGGGCGGGCAGATACGCAGTATTTT.

The genes are TRBV7-2 and TRBJ1-5; TRBD1 matches 10 bases. The CDR3 has 16 residues. The trim removed 5 bases at V and 4 bases at J, leaving 8 bases unmatched. CDR1 SGHTA and CDR2 FQGNSA come from the germline V gene. CDR3 coding DNA: TGTGCCAGCAGCCCCGGGACAGGGGATAATAATCAGCCCCAGCATTTT. Its translation: CASSPGTGDNNQPQHF.

This chain links TRBV29-1 with TRBJ1-2; D unclear. Trimming stripped 0 bases from V and 7 bases from J, with 15 bases between. The CDR3 length is 14 residues. Germline V gives CDR1 SQVTM, CDR2 ANQGSEA. The DNA of the CDR3 is TGCAGCGTTGAAGATAGAGGCCGAAGCCCTGGCTACACCTTC. Its translation: CSVEDRGRSPGYTF.

The chain combines TRBV28 with TRBJ2-5, with D possibly TRBD2 on 7 matching bases. The length of the CDR3 is 14 residues. The germline V gene has CDR1 MDHEN and CDR2 SYDVKM. V dropped 6 bases and J dropped 1 base, with 12 bases sitting between them. Here the CDR3 DNA reads TGTGCCAGCAGCCAAGGGGGGGCCCAAGAGACCCAGTACTTC. This translates into CASSQGGAQETQYF.